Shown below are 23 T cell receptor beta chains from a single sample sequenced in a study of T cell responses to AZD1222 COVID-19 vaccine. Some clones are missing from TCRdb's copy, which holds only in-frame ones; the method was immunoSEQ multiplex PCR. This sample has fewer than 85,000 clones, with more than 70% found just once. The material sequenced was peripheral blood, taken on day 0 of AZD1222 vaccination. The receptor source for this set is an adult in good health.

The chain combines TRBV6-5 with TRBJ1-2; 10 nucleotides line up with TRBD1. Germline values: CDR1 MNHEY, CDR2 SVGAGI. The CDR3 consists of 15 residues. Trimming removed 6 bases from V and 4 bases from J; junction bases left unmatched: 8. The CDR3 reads CASREMTGGFYGYTF. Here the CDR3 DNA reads TGTGCCAGCAGGGAGATGACAGGGGGCTTCTATGGCTACACCTTC.

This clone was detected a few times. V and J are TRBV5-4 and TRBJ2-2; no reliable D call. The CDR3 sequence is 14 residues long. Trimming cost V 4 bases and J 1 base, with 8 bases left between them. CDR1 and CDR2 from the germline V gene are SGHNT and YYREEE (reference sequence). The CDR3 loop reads CASSPDGNTGELFF. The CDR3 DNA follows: TGTGCCAGCAGCCCGGACGGGAACACCGGGGAGCTGTTTTTT.

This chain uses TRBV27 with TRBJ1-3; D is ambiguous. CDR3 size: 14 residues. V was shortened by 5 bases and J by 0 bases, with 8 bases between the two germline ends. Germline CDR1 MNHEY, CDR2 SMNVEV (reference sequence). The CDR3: CASSGGSSGNTIYF. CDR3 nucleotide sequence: TGTGCCAGCAGTGGAGGGAGCTCTGGAAACACCATATATTTT.

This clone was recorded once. CDR3: CASSFGGPPRLNSYEQYF. Written as DNA, the CDR3 is TGTGCCAGCAGTTTCGGGGGTCCCCCAAGGCTGAACTCCTACGAGCAGTACTTC. This chain uses TRBV28 with TRBJ2-7, with D maybe TRBD2 (6 bases). The CDR3 runs to 18 residues. V was pared by 3 bases and J by 0 bases, with 21 bases between. Germline CDR1 MDHEN, CDR2 SYDVKM.

The CDR3: CASSGGDSYYEQYF. CDR3 in DNA: TGTGCCAGCAGTGGGGGGGACAGCTACTACGAGCAGTACTTC. V is TRBV27 and J is TRBJ2-7, with D perhaps matching TRBD1 or TRBD2 (7 bases each). Per germline, CDR1 MNHEY and CDR2 SMNVEV (reference sequence). This CDR3 spans 14 amino acids. The V gene lost 5 bases and the J gene lost 3 bases, with 14 bases spanning the gap.

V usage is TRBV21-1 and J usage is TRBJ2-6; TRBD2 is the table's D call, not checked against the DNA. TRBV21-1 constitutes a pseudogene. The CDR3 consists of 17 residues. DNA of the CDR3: TGTGCCAGCCTTCGGAGGGGCAGTCGCTCTGGGGCCAACGTCCTGACTTTC. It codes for CASLRRGSRSGANVLTF.

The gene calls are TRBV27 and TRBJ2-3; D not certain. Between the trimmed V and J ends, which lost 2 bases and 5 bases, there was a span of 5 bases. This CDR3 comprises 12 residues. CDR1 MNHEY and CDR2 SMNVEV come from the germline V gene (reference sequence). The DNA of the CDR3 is TGTGCCAGCAGTTTAATTGGAGATACGCAGTATTTT. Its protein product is CASSLIGDTQYF.

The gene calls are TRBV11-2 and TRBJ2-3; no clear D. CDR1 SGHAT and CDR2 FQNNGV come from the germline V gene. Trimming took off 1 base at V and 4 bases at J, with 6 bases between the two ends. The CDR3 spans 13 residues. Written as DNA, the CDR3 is TGTGCCAGCAGCTTAGCTGGGGCAGATACGCAGTATTTT. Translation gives CASSLAGADTQYF.

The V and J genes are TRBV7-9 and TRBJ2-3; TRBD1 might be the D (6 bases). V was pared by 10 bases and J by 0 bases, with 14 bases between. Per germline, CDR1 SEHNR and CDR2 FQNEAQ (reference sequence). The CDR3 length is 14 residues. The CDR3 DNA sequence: TGTGCCACCTCAGGGGCACTAAGCACAGATACGCAGTATTTT. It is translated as CATSGALSTDTQYF.

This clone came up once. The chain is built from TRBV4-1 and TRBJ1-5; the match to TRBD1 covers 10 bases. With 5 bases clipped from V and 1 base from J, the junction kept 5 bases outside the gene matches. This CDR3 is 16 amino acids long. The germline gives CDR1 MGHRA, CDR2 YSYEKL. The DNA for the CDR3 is TGCGCCAGCAGCATACGGGACAGGGGAAGCAATCAGCCCCAGCATTTT. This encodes CASSIRDRGSNQPQHF.

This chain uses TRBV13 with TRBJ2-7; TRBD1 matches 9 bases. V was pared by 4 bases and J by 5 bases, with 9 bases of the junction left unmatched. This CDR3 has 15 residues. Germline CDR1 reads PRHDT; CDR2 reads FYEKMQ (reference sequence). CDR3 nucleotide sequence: TGTGCCAGCAGCTCCATGGGGACAGGGTCCGACGAGCAGTACTTC. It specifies CASSSMGTGSDEQYF.

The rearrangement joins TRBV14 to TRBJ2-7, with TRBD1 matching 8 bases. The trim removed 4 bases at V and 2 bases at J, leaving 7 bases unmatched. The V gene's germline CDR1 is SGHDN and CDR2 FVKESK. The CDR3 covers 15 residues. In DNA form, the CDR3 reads TGTGCCAGCAGCCGATCTCTGGACAGGGCCTACGAGCAGTACTTC. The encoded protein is CASSRSLDRAYEQYF.

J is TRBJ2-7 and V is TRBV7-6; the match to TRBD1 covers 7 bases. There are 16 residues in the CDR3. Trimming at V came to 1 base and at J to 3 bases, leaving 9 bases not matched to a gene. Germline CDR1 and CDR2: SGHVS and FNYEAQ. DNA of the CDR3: TGTGCCAGCAGCTTAGAGGTCGGACAGGTCCGCTACGAGCAGTACTTC. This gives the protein CASSLEVGQVRYEQYF.

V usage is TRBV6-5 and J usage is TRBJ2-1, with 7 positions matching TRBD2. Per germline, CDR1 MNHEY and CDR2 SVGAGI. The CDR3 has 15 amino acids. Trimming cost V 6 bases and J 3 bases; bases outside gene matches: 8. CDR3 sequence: CASRPSSGFYNEQFF. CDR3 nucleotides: TGTGCCAGCAGGCCTTCTAGCGGTTTCTACAATGAGCAGTTCTTC.

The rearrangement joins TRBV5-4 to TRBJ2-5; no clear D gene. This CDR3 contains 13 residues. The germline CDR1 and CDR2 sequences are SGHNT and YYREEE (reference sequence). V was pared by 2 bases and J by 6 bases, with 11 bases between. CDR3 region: CASSLRDAKTQYF. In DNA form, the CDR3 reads TGTGCCAGCAGCTTAAGGGATGCGAAGACCCAGTACTTC.

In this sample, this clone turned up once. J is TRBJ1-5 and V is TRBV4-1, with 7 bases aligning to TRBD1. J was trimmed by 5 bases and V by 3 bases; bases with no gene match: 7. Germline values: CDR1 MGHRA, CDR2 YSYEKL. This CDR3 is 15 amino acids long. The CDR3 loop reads CASSQTGFVHQPQHF. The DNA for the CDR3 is TGCGCCAGCAGCCAGACAGGGTTCGTTCATCAGCCCCAGCATTTT.

This chain's CDR3 is CAWGETGGWQPQHF. In DNA, the CDR3 is TGTGCCTGGGGAGAGACAGGGGGTTGGCAGCCCCAGCATTTT. The chain uses TRBV30 and TRBJ1-5; 9 bases agree with TRBD1. The trim removed 5 bases at V and 7 bases at J, leaving 9 bases unmatched. The CDR3 length is 14 residues. From germline, CDR1 is GTSNPN and CDR2 SVGIG (reference sequence).

The CDR3 reads CASSQRPGGMNTEAFF. CDR3 bases: TGTGCCAGCAGCCAACGCCCGGGCGGTATGAACACTGAAGCTTTCTTT. The chain recombines TRBV5-6 with TRBJ1-1, with no clear D. The V end was cut by 4 bases, the J end by 0 bases, with 16 bases between. Germline CDR1 reads SGHDT; CDR2 reads YYEEEE. The CDR3 is 16 residues long.

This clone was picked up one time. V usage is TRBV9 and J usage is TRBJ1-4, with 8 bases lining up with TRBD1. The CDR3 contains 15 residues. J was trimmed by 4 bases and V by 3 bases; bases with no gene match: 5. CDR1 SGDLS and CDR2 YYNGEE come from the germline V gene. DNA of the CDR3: TGTGCCAGCAGCGACCGACAGGGGAGTAATGAAAAACTGTTTTTT. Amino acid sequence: CASSDRQGSNEKLFF.

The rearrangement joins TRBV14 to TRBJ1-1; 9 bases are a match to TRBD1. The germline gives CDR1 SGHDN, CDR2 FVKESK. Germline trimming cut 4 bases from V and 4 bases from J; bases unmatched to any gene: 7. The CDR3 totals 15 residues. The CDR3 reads CASSPTTGGLTEAFF. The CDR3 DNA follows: TGTGCCAGCAGCCCCACCACAGGGGGCCTCACTGAAGCTTTCTTT.

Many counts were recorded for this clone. The CDR3 DNA sequence: TGTGCCAGCAGCTTAAGACCCGTGGCAGCCAAGGGGGAGACCCAGTACTTC. Translated, it gives CASSLRPVAAKGETQYF. The chain couples TRBV5-6 to TRBJ2-5; a weak D match, TRBD1 (5 bases). CDR1 and CDR2 from the germline V gene are SGHDT and YYEEEE. The CDR3 runs to 17 residues. Trimming stripped 2 bases from V and 5 bases from J, with 22 bases between. Full variable domain (missing parts from reference TRBV5-6 and TRBJ2-5): DAGVTQSPTHLIKTRGQQVTLRCSPKSGHDTVSWYQQALGQGPQFIFQYYEEEERQRGNFPDRFSGHQFPNYSSELNVNALLLGDSALYLCASSLRPVAAKGETQYFGPGTRLLVL.

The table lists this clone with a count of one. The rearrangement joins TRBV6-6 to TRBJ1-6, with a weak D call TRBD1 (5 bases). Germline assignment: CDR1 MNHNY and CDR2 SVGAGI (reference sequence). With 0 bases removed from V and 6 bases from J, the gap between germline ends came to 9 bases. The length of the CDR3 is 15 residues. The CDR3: CASSYSGDFNSPLHF. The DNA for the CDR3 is TGTGCCAGCAGTTACTCGGGGGACTTTAATTCACCCCTCCACTTT.

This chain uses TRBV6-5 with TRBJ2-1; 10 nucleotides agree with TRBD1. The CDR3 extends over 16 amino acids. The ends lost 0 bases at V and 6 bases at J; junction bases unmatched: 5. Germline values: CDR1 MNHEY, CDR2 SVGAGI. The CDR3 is CASSYSGGQGLNEQFF. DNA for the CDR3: TGTGCCAGCAGTTACTCGGGGGGACAGGGGCTCAATGAGCAGTTCTTC.